This TCR beta chain was sequenced in a study of regulatory T cells in long-lasting Graves disease. V dropped 8 bases and J dropped 2; count of bases not matched to a gene: 3. Germline CDR1 and CDR2: MDHEN and SYDVKM. CDR3 length: 12 amino acids. Study-wide results and caveats: Persistent Graves' disease cases displayed lower TCR diversity than newly diagnosed ones. Newly diagnosed disease favored TRBV20-1 and TRBJ2-1 over persistent disease.

In building TCR beta libraries, iRepertoire HTBI primers were used together with Arm-PCR of CDR3 regions. Original handling: Across samples, more than 55 TRBV and around 14 TRBJ segments were found. TCRdb itself ran the multiplex PCR reads through MiXCR, one entry per CDR3 protein. It is TCRdb's table, rather than the study itself, that gives the V and J calls and clone size. Of a few hundred thousand distinct CDR3 sequences in the sample, less than 25% were seen once. Noted time point: persistent/refractory GD, antithyroid drugs over 5 years with positive TRAb. RNA extracted from PBMCs served as the sequencing template. This clonotype was counted many times. What it binds is unknown.

The receptor's source is a female donor with Graves disease. The sequenced sample was peripheral blood mononuclear cells (PBMCs), obtained when the disease was refractory, from a patient treated with antithyroid drugs. The chain couples TRBV28 to TRBJ2-7; 7 bases are a match to TRBD2. Here the CDR3 reads CASAGDPYEQYF. The CDR3 coding sequence is TGTGCCAGCGCGGGGGACCCCTACGAGCAGTACTTC.